This T cell receptor beta chain was observed in a study of T cells in Graves' hyperthyroidism and ophthalmopathy (dated by TCRdb to the late 2010s). With regard to the full study: TCR V-J signatures able to tell the groups apart were searched for in a discovery cohort of 100 patients, of whom under 45 had Graves' ophthalmopathy and about 55 had stable Graves' hyperthyroidism. An independent validation cohort of about 20 hyperthyroidism patients and 15 or so patients who later progressed to ophthalmopathy tested prospective prediction of ophthalmopathy. The 95 to 100 discovery patients were randomly divided into training and test sets at a 7:3 ratio. Thyroid tissue and blood T-cell repertoires from six Graves' hyperthyroidism patients were also compared in the study. Once sampling was done, hyperthyroidism patients were given methimazole at a starting dose of 30 mg daily, whereas ophthalmopathy patients were given high-dose intravenous methylprednisolone. The paper reports TCR Vbeta CDR3 sequencing of over 120 peripheral blood samples: 43 ophthalmopathy, roughly 80 hyperthyroidism and approximately 17 progressor patients. What the study reported, not specific to this receptor: Most expanded thyroid clonotypes (frequency above 0.001) were also found in blood, which suggests that blood repertoires may mirror thyroid immune responses. In validation, progression to ophthalmopathy was predicted by the model with about 70% sensitivity and 72% to 85% specificity, a median of approximately 7.1 months before onset. Sample size was not statistically predetermined, and blinding of investigators to group allocation was not performed. In cross-validation, a model built on a 13 V-J signature told ophthalmopathy apart from stable hyperthyroidism with approximately 90% sensitivity and 81% to 82% specificity, and in testing the same model reached 80%/75%.

TCR beta CDR3 regions were amplified from RNA transcripts. The TCR CDR3 was subjected to a first round of RT-PCR using the HTBI primer set and the Qiagen OneStep RT-PCR kit. Libraries were constructed in a second round of multiplex PCR, after which size selection and purification were carried out. The libraries were sequenced on an Illumina HiSeq2000 using paired-end 100 bp reads. Per the authors' processing: Raw data were processed with SOAPnuke, discarding reads with adapters, uncalled bases, mean Phred below 15, or no exact constant-primer or identifier match. High-quality paired reads were merged with COPE v1.2.5, and unique nucleotide sequences were defined as clonotypes. MiTCR v1.1 was used to align the clonotypes against IMGT TRBV, TRBD and TRBJ reference segments. Analysis was restricted to V-J combinations with a frequency above 0.0001, which covered 99.2% of repertoires. The TCS score was defined as F50 (clonal expansion) divided by E x V (chaos), with BLOSUM62-based TCRdist calculated between CDR3 peptides within each V-J. Welch's t-statistics and random forest reduced around 550 V-J features to roughly 13, which were used in a naive Bayes classifier (R e1071). Thyroid-blood repertoire similarity was quantified with the Morisita-Horn index. The raw public reads went through TCRdb reprocessing: fastp at Q25, MiXCR clone calling, in-frame beta chains kept. A single entry per CDR3 protein holds the most common genes and DNA from its merged rows. TCRdb, not the original authors, processed these V and J calls. Recorded for this sample are 500,000 to 600,000 distinct CDR3 sequences; roughly 50% of them occurred a single time. In total, the top ten clones hold more than 7% of the sample.

Graves' hyperthyroidism was defined as stable when no progression to ophthalmopathy occurred over 18 months of follow-up. Hyperthyroidism patients were aged 18 to 65 years and newly diagnosed, with disease duration of less than 2 months. Exclusion was applied to patients with uncontrolled infections, other autoimmune diseases, pregnancy or lactation. Clinical symptoms, serum thyroxine and TRAb, thyroid ultrasound, and orbital computed tomography formed the basis for the diagnoses. Total RNA was extracted using Trizol reagent, and RNA quality was assessed on an Agilent 2100 Bioanalyzer. To note about this clonotype: The target of this receptor is not known. Per-base qualities were not stored, and no clone one base away is much larger.

V loses 1 base of germline sequence and J loses 9 bases, and the interval between the two ends is 13 bases. In the germline V gene, CDR1 corresponds to SGHDT and CDR2 to YYEEEE. The CDR3 has 14 amino acids, counting the end cysteine and phenylalanine. Of all the DNA, just the CDR3 is kept, 42 bases in frame from base 1. Sequencing input: peripheral blood or thyroid tissue (not recorded which). In this chain, TRBV5-6 is recombined with TRBJ1-4; TRBD1 is possibly the D segment (6 matching bases). This sequence was found in a woman aged 18-29 years with Graves' hyperthyroidism. The nucleotide sequence is given as TGTGCCAGCAGCTTGAGGGGGGCAAGGAAAAAACTGTTTTTT. Its product reads: CASSLRGARKKLFF.